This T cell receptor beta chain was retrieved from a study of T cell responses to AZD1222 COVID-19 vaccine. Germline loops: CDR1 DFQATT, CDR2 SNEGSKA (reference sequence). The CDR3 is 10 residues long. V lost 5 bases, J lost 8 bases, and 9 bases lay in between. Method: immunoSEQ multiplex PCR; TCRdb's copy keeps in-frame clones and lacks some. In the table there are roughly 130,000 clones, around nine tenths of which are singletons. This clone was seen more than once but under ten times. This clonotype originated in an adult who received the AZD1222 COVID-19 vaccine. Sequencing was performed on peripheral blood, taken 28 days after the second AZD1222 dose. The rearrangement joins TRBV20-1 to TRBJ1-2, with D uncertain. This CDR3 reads CSAPQLGYTF. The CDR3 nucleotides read TGCAGTGCTCCCCAGCTAGGCTACACCTTC.